The TCR beta chain described here comes from a study of cytomegalovirus exposure and HLA in healthy donors. Study overall: Falling in the Caucasian-associated ancestry cluster were about 83% of under 500 genotyped donors.

General study results and limits: Most TCRs appeared rarely, but some public TCRs recurred in many donors. Because they were indistinguishable, some V segments, including TRBV6-2 and TRBV6-3, were excluded.

PCR primers comprised 60 Vbeta and 13 Jbeta primers. The data were produced by immunoSEQ multiplex PCR, yet TCRdb's version contains in-frame clones alone and is incomplete. The table lists about 100,000 clones, roughly 80% of them singletons. On this clone: The antigen is unknown.

This CDR3 has 14 amino acids. The V gene end was trimmed by 5 bases and the J gene end by 2 bases; junction bases not matched to a gene: 3. Germline V lookup: CDR1 SEHNR, CDR2 FQNEAQ (reference sequence). The source material was PBMCs. This clonotype was obtained from a female donor in good health and CMV-seropositive. The gene calls are TRBV7-9 and TRBJ2-1, with 7 bases lining up with TRBD2. CDR3 DNA: TGTGCCAGCAGCCGCACTAGCGCCTACAATGAGCAGTTCTTC. Protein sequence: CASSRTSAYNEQFF.